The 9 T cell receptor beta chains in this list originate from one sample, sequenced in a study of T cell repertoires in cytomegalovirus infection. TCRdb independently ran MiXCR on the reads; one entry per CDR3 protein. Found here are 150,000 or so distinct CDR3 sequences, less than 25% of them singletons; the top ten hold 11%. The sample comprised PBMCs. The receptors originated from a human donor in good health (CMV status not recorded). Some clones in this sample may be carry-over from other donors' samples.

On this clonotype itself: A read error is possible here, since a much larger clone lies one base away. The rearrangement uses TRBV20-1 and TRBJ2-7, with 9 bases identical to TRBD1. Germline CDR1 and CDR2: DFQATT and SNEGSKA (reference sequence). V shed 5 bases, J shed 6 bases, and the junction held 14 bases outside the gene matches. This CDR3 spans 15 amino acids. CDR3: CSARDREDSYCEQYF. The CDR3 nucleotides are TGCAGTGCTCGGGACAGGGAGGACTCCTACTGCGAGCAGTACTTC.

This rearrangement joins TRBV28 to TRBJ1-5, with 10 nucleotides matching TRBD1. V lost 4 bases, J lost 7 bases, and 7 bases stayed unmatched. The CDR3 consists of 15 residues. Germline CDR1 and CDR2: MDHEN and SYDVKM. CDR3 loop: CASSWTGGSGQPQHF. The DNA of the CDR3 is TGTGCCAGCAGTTGGACAGGGGGGTCAGGACAGCCCCAGCATTTT.

CDR3 protein: CASSVQGAMNTEAFF. CDR3 in DNA: TGTGCCAGCAGCGTGCAGGGAGCAATGAACACTGAAGCTTTCTTT. The chain combines TRBV9 with TRBJ1-1; D might be TRBD1 (5 bases). Germline loops: CDR1 SGDLS, CDR2 YYNGEE. Trimming left V 2 bases short and J 0 bases short, with 11 bases between. The CDR3 loop spans 15 amino acids.

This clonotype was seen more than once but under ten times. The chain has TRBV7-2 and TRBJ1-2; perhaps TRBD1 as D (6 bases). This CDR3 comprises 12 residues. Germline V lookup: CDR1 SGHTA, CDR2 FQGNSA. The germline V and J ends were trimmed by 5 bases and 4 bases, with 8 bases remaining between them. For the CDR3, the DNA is TGTGCCAGCAGCCGGGACACCTATGGCTACACCTTC. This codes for CASSRDTYGYTF.

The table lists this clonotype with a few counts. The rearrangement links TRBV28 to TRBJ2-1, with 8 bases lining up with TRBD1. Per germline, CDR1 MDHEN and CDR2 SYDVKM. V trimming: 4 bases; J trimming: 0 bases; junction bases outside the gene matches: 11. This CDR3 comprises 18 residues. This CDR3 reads CASSSGTGLGSSYNEQFF. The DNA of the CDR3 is TGTGCCAGCAGTTCCGGGACAGGTTTGGGGAGCTCCTACAATGAGCAGTTCTTC.

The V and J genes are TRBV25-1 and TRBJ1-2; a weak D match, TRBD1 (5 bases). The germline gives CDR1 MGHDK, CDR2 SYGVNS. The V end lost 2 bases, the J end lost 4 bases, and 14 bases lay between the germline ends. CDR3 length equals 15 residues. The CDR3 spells CASSEGRGHPYGYTF. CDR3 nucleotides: TGTGCCAGCAGTGAAGGTCGGGGCCACCCCTATGGCTACACCTTC.

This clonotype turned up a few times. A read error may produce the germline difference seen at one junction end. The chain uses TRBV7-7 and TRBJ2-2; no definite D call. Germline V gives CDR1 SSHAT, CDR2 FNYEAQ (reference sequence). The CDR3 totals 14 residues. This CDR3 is CASSLNPNTGELFF. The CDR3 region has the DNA TGTGCTAGCAGCTTAAACCCGAACACCGGGGAGCTGTTTTTT. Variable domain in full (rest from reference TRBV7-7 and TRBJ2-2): GAGVSQSPRYKVTKRGQDVTLRCDPISSHATLYWYQQALGQGPEFLTYFNYEAQPDKSGLPSDRFSAERPEGSISTLTIQRTEQRDSAMYRCASSLNPNTGELFFGEGSRLTVL.

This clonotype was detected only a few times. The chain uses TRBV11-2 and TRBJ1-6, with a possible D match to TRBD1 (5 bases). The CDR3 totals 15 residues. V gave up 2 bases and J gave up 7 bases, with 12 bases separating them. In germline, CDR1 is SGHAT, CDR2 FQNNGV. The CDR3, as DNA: TGTGCCAGCAGCTTATACCAGGGAGGAAATTCACCCCTCCACTTT. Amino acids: CASSLYQGGNSPLHF.

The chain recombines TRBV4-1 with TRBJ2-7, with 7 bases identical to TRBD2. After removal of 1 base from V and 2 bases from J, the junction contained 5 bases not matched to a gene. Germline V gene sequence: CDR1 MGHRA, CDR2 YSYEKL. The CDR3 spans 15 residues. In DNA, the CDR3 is TGCGCCAGCAGCCAAGCCTCTGGACTAGCCTACGAGCAGTACTTC. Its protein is CASSQASGLAYEQYF.